What follows are 8 T cell receptor beta chains derived from one specimen sequenced in a study of blood T cell repertoires in COVID-19. Repertoires were generated with immunoSEQ multiplex PCR, while TCRdb's copy carries only in-frame clones and drops some. Of about 66,000 clones in the sample, around 82% were seen once. The sequencing input was peripheral blood. These receptors all come from a man aged 60-69 years with acute or convalescent COVID-19.

CDR3 sequence (DNA): TGTGCCAGCAGCGCGGACAGGGTCGTGAACACTGAAGCTTTCTTT. Protein product: CASSADRVVNTEAFF. J is TRBJ1-1 and V is TRBV9, with 8 bases aligning to TRBD1. The CDR3 sequence is 15 residues long. V dropped 3 bases and J dropped 0; count of bases not matched to a gene: 4. From germline, CDR1 is SGDLS and CDR2 YYNGEE.

The J gene is TRBJ1-1, the V gene TRBV27; D remains unclear. The CDR3 sequence is 15 residues long. Trimming removed 5 bases from V and 3 bases from J, with 16 bases in between. Looked up from germline, CDR1 is MNHEY and CDR2 is SMNVEV (reference sequence). The CDR3 protein is CASSAARVVDTEAFF. Here the CDR3 DNA reads TGTGCCAGCAGTGCTGCGAGGGTGGTAGACACTGAAGCTTTCTTT.

This chain connects TRBV11-2 to TRBJ2-7; TRBD1 might be the D (5 bases). The V gene lost 5 bases and the J gene lost 2 bases, with 16 bases spanning the gap. Per germline, CDR1 SGHAT and CDR2 FQNNGV. CDR3 size: 15 residues. The CDR3 nucleotides are TGTGCCAGCAGCCGCCTAGACAGTAATACCTACGAGCAGTACTTC. This translates into CASSRLDSNTYEQYF.

This clone turned up a few times. This sequence joins TRBV27 and TRBJ1-1, with D hard to call. Germline CDR1 reads MNHEY; CDR2 reads SMNVEV (reference sequence). The V gene lost 4 bases and the J gene lost 4 bases, with 13 bases spanning the gap. The CDR3 loop spans 14 amino acids. The CDR3, as DNA: TGTGCCAGCAGTTCTTCTAGGGAGGGCACTGAAGCTTTCTTT. It is translated as CASSSSREGTEAFF.

The V gene is TRBV9, the J gene TRBJ1-1; D is undetermined. Germline V lookup: CDR1 SGDLS, CDR2 YYNGEE. The V end was cut by 0 bases, the J end by 1 base, with 13 bases between. The CDR3 has 16 amino acids. CDR3 DNA sequence: TGTGCCAGCAGCGTAGGGGGTTGGGGAGAGAACACTGAAGCTTTCTTT. Protein product: CASSVGGWGENTEAFF.

This clone was found once. For the CDR3, the DNA is TGTGCCAGCAGCCGCGGAACTAACTATGGCTACACCTTC. Amino acids: CASSRGTNYGYTF. The rearrangement joins TRBV7-9 to TRBJ1-2; the D is unclear. Deletions cut 5 bases from V and 0 bases from J, with 7 bases between. CDR3 length: 13 residues. Germline CDR1 is SEHNR and CDR2 is FQNEAQ (reference sequence).

This clone was seen a handful of times. This chain uses TRBV27 with TRBJ1-1; D not resolved. Germline V gives CDR1 MNHEY, CDR2 SMNVEV (reference sequence). V dropped 1 base and J dropped 4 bases, with 7 bases sitting between them. This CDR3 spans 13 amino acids. The DNA of the CDR3 is TGTGCCAGCAGTTTATGGCAAAGCACTGAAGCTTTCTTT. Translated, it gives CASSLWQSTEAFF.

The chain joins TRBV7-2 to TRBJ2-3, with TRBD1 matching over 8 bases. The CDR3 contains 13 residues. V shed 0 bases, J shed 14 bases, and the junction held 7 bases outside the gene matches. Germline CDR1 is SGHTA and CDR2 is FQGNSA. The CDR3, as DNA: TGTGCCAGCAGCTTAGCCGGACAGGGCTCTTCGTATTTT. Translated, it gives CASSLAGQGSSYF.